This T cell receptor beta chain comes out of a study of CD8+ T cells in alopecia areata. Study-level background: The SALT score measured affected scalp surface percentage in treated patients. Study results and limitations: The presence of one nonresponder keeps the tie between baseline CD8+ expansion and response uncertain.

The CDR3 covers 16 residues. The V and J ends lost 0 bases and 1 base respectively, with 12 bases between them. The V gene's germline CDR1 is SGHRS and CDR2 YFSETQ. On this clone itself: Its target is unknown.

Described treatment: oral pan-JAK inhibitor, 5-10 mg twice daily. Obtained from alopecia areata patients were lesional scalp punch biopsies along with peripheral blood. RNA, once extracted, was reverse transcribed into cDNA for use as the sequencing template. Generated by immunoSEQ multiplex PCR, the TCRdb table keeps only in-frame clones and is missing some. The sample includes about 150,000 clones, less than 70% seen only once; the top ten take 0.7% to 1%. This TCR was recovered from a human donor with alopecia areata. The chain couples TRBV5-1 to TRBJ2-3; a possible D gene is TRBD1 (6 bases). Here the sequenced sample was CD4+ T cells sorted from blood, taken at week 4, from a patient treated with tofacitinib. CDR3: CASSLAAAGGTDTQYF. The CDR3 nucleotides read TGCGCCAGCAGCTTGGCCGCCGCAGGGGGCACAGATACGCAGTATTTT.